A selection of T cell receptor beta chains follows, all from one sample in a study of blood T cell repertoires in COVID-19. Only in-frame clones appear in the TCRdb table, and some are missing; sequencing was by immunoSEQ multiplex PCR. Among 100,000 to 130,000 clones listed, about 80% were seen once. The sample comprised peripheral blood. These receptors were collected from a man in his 70s with acute or convalescent COVID-19. CDR3s include the opening cysteine and the closing phenylalanine or tryptophan. D genes are given only for firm matches. Size tells how often a clone was seen (once, few, many) or the class of an expanded clone, and some rows leave it out.

size	V	J	D	CDR3	DNA
.	TRBV3-1/TRBV3-2	TRBJ2-5	TRBD1	CASSKWTGQETQYF	TGTGCCAGCAGCAAATGGACAGGCCAAGAGACCCAGTACTTC
.	TRBV6-2/TRBV6-3	TRBJ2-4	TRBD1	CASSIDRVRNIQYF	TGTGCCAGCAGTATCGACAGGGTGCGGAACATTCAGTACTTC
.	TRBV18	TRBJ2-6	.	CASSRGSGANVLTF	TGTGCCAGCTCGCGGGGCTCTGGGGCCAACGTCCTGACTTTC
.	TRBV28	TRBJ2-7	TRBD2	CASSLGGRSDF	TGTGCCAGCAGTTTGGGGGGGAGAAGCGACTTC
.	TRBV2	TRBJ1-5	.	CASSMTDPNQPQHF	TGTGCCAGCAGTATGACAGACCCCAATCAGCCCCAGCATTTT
.	TRBV3-1/TRBV3-2	TRBJ2-7	TRBD2	CASSQEGIAGGQYEQYF	TGTGCCAGCAGCCAAGAGGGAATAGCGGGGGGGCAATACGAGCAGTACTTC
.	TRBV23-1	TRBJ2-3	.	CASSHLTSTDTQYF	TGCGCCAGCAGTCACCTAACTAGCACAGATACGCAGTATTTT
.	TRBV13	TRBJ2-2	TRBD1	CASTRGLGLGELFF	TGTGCCAGCACCAGGGGGCTCGGACTGGGGGAGCTGTTTTTT
.	TRBV18	TRBJ1-4	.	CASSQRTGDEKLFF	TGTGCCAGCTCCCAAAGGACGGGGGATGAAAAACTGTTTTTT
.	TRBV7-2	TRBJ1-1	.	CASSLRDRSTEAFF	TGTGCCAGCAGCTTAAGAGACAGGAGCACTGAAGCTTTCTTT
.	TRBV12-5	TRBJ2-1	TRBD2	CASGFSGGVKSEQFF	TGTGCTAGTGGTTTTAGCGGGGGGGTTAAGAGCGAGCAGTTCTTC
.	TRBV9	TRBJ2-2	.	CASSPTGSNTGELFF	TGTGCCAGCAGCCCCACAGGGTCCAACACCGGGGAGCTGTTTTTT
few	TRBV7-2	TRBJ2-2	.	CASSFLTGELFF	TGTGCCAGCAGCTTCCTCACCGGGGAGCTGTTTTTT
.	TRBV5-4	TRBJ1-1	TRBD1	CASRPGDRGLVGTEAFF	TGTGCCAGCAGACCAGGCGACAGGGGGCTTGTGGGCACTGAAGCTTTCTTT
.	TRBV19	TRBJ1-2	.	CASSIENYGYTF	TGTGCCAGTAGTATCGAGAACTATGGCTACACCTTC
few	TRBV3-1/TRBV3-2	TRBJ1-5	TRBD1	CASSPTGAGQPQHF	TGTGCCAGCAGCCCTACAGGGGCAGGTCAGCCCCAGCATTTT
.	TRBV3-1/TRBV3-2	TRBJ2-2	TRBD1	CASSQATGGVVDTGELFF	TGTGCCAGCAGCCAAGCCACAGGGGGCGTCGTCGACACCGGGGAGCTGTTTTTT
.	TRBV29-1	TRBJ2-5	.	CSGRSQTQYF	TGCAGTGGCCGTTCGCAGACCCAGTACTTC
.	TRBV4-2	TRBJ2-2	.	CASSQATGELFF	TGTGCCAGCAGCCAGGCCACCGGGGAGCTGTTTTTT
few	TRBV7-9	TRBJ1-2	TRBD1	CASSSGRTGVFYTF	TGTGCCAGCAGCTCAGGGCGGACAGGGGTCTTCTACACCTTC
.	TRBV5-1	TRBJ2-1	.	CASSLDYGSQSEQFF	TGCGCCAGCAGCTTGGATTACGGGTCTCAGTCTGAGCAGTTCTTC
.	TRBV5-4	TRBJ1-2	.	CASSLDRENYGYTF	TGTGCCAGCAGCTTGGACAGAGAGAACTATGGCTACACCTTC
.	TRBV6-6	TRBJ2-7	TRBD2	CASSYSQSGGGYEQYF	TGTGCCAGCAGTTACTCACAAAGCGGGGGGGGCTACGAGCAGTACTTC
.	TRBV19	TRBJ1-5	.	CASSASGNSNQPQHF	TGTGCCAGTAGTGCGTCAGGGAATAGCAATCAGCCCCAGCATTTT
.	TRBV19	TRBJ1-4	TRBD1	CASSYLGQGNEKLFF	TGTGCCAGTAGTTACCTGGGACAGGGAAATGAAAAACTGTTTTTT
.	TRBV5-1	TRBJ1-5	TRBD1	CASSKGQGQPQHF	TGCGCCAGCAGCAAGGGACAGGGTCAGCCCCAGCATTTT
few	TRBV12-3/TRBV12-4	TRBJ1-2	TRBD1	CASSTDRRSGYTF	TGTGCCAGCAGCACGGACAGGAGAAGCGGCTACACCTTC
.	TRBV10-3	TRBJ1-5	.	CAISEIQGREPQHF	TGTGCCATCAGTGAAATACAGGGCCGGGAGCCCCAGCATTTT
.	TRBV18	TRBJ1-6	TRBD1	CASSGDRSASPLHF	TGTGCCAGCTCAGGGGACAGATCAGCTTCACCCCTCCACTTT
once	TRBV6-5	TRBJ2-5	.	CASSPQELETQYF	TGTGCCAGCAGTCCCCAAGAGTTGGAGACCCAGTACTTC
.	TRBV6-5	TRBJ1-4	.	CASSPYRETNEKLFF	TGTGCCAGCAGTCCTTACAGGGAAACTAATGAAAAACTGTTTTTT
.	TRBV2	TRBJ1-6	TRBD1	CASGGQYNSPLHF	TGTGCCAGCGGGGGACAGTATAATTCACCCCTCCACTTT
.	TRBV18	TRBJ1-4	.	CASSPQGNEKLFF	TGTGCCAGCTCACCGCAGGGTAATGAAAAACTGTTTTTT
many	TRBV10-3	TRBJ1-5	.	CAISESGGGQPQHF	TGTGCCATCAGTGAGTCAGGGGGGGGGCAGCCCCAGCATTTT
.	TRBV14	TRBJ1-5	.	CASSQDRGVIYSNQPQHF	TGTGCCAGCAGCCAAGATCGCGGGGTAATCTATAGCAATCAGCCCCAGCATTTT
.	TRBV11-1	TRBJ2-7	.	CASSFWPYEQYF	TGTGCCAGCAGCTTTTGGCCCTACGAGCAGTACTTC
.	TRBV7-9	TRBJ2-1	.	CASSSGGAEQFF	TGTGCCAGCAGTTCTGGGGGGGCAGAGCAGTTCTTC
.	TRBV6-5	TRBJ2-2	.	CASSFPPLNTGELFF	TGTGCCAGCAGTTTCCCCCCGCTAAACACCGGGGAGCTGTTTTTT
.	TRBV19	TRBJ2-7	TRBD1	CASSPGQRYEQYF	TGTGCCAGTAGTCCGGGACAGCGCTACGAGCAGTACTTC